The rows below give T cell receptor beta chains drawn from one sample of a study of human T cells and chemical hapten exposure. Using its own MiXCR run on the RACE reads, TCRdb lists one record per CDR3 protein. The table has around 74,000 distinct CDR3 sequences, around a third seen once. The source was whole blood, collected in connection with sensitization to the hapten diphenylcyclopropenone (DPC). The source is a man aged 35 to 55 with alopecia areata. Some clones in this sample may be carry-over from other donors' samples. Each CDR3 is given with its conserved first and last residue. The D gene is left open where the match is weak. Clone size appears in some rows only: once, few, many, or a class for an expanded clone.

v_gene: TRBV11-1
j_gene: TRBJ2-7
d_gene: NA
abundance: NA
CDR3nt: TGTGCCAGCAGTAAAGATATCTCCTACGAGCAGTACTTC
CDR3aa: CASSKDISYEQYF

v_gene: TRBV12-3/TRBV12-4
j_gene: TRBJ1-1
d_gene: TRBD1
abundance: NA
CDR3nt: TGTGCCAGCAGTTCCACCGGACAGGGGGAAGCTTTCTTT
CDR3aa: CASSSTGQGEAFF

v_gene: TRBV20-1
j_gene: TRBJ1-5
d_gene: TRBD1
abundance: few
CDR3nt: TGCAGTGCTAGAGTCAGGGGCAGGGGGTCGGGGAGCAATCAGCCCCAGCATTTT
CDR3aa: CSARVRGRGSGSNQPQHF

v_gene: TRBV5-1
j_gene: TRBJ2-1
d_gene: TRBD1
abundance: NA
CDR3nt: TGCGCCAGCAGCTTGTCAACAGGGGATTATAATGAGCAGTTCTTC
CDR3aa: CASSLSTGDYNEQFF

v_gene: TRBV20-1
j_gene: TRBJ1-1
d_gene: NA
abundance: NA
CDR3nt: TGCAGTGCCCCGCGGCGGAACACTGAAGCTTTCTTT
CDR3aa: CSAPRRNTEAFF

v_gene: TRBV20-1
j_gene: TRBJ1-2
d_gene: NA
abundance: NA
CDR3nt: TGCAGTGCTAGATCCGGGGGCGACTATGGCTACACCTTC
CDR3aa: CSARSGGDYGYTF

v_gene: TRBV12-3/TRBV12-4
j_gene: TRBJ1-5
d_gene: TRBD1
abundance: few
CDR3nt: TGTGCCAGCAGTACGGGACAGGGCAGGCAGCCCCAGCATTTT
CDR3aa: CASSTGQGRQPQHF

v_gene: TRBV6-6
j_gene: TRBJ2-7
d_gene: TRBD1
abundance: few
CDR3nt: TGTGCCAGCAGCTTGACAGGGGGCACCTACGAGCAGTACTTC
CDR3aa: CASSLTGGTYEQYF

v_gene: TRBV20-1
j_gene: TRBJ1-1
d_gene: TRBD1
abundance: few
CDR3nt: TGCAGTGCTAGCCTAGGACAGGTTTTGAACACTGAAGCTTTCTTT
CDR3aa: CSASLGQVLNTEAFF

v_gene: TRBV7-8
j_gene: TRBJ2-7
d_gene: TRBD1
abundance: NA
CDR3nt: TGTGCCAGCAGCTTTGGACAGGGGCCCTACGAGCAGTACTTC
CDR3aa: CASSFGQGPYEQYF

v_gene: TRBV24-1
j_gene: TRBJ1-5
d_gene: NA
abundance: NA
CDR3nt: TGTGCCACCAGCTCCCAAGGGGGAAGCAATCAGCCCCAGCATTTT
CDR3aa: CATSSQGGSNQPQHF

v_gene: TRBV20-1
j_gene: TRBJ1-3
d_gene: NA
abundance: NA
CDR3nt: TGCAGTGCTAGCGCATACGGAAACACCATATATTTT
CDR3aa: CSASAYGNTIYF

v_gene: TRBV7-2
j_gene: TRBJ1-2
d_gene: TRBD1
abundance: NA
CDR3nt: TGTGCCAGCAGCTCCTACCGGACAGGGTCTGGCTACACCTTC
CDR3aa: CASSSYRTGSGYTF

v_gene: TRBV27
j_gene: TRBJ1-1
d_gene: NA
abundance: NA
CDR3nt: TGTGCCAGCAGTGTGGGGAAGAACACTGAAGCTTTCTTT
CDR3aa: CASSVGKNTEAFF

v_gene: TRBV6-2/TRBV6-3
j_gene: TRBJ2-3
d_gene: NA
abundance: few
CDR3nt: TGTGCCAGCAGTTGGAGAGCAGAACCCACAGATACGCAGTATTTT
CDR3aa: CASSWRAEPTDTQYF

v_gene: TRBV5-1
j_gene: TRBJ2-3
d_gene: NA
abundance: NA
CDR3nt: TGCGCCAGCAGCGAAAGGGATACGCAGTATTTT
CDR3aa: CASSERDTQYF

v_gene: TRBV12-3/TRBV12-4
j_gene: TRBJ2-1
d_gene: NA
abundance: few
CDR3nt: TGTGCCAGCAGCTCAGTAGAAAATGAGCAGTTCTTC
CDR3aa: CASSSVENEQFF

v_gene: TRBV27
j_gene: TRBJ2-3
d_gene: NA
abundance: few
CDR3nt: TGTGCCAGCAGTTTAGGGACCCGGCCCGGGGCAGATACGCAGTATTTT
CDR3aa: CASSLGTRPGADTQYF

v_gene: TRBV5-5
j_gene: TRBJ1-1
d_gene: TRBD1
abundance: NA
CDR3nt: TGTGCCAGCAGCTTGGGGGGGACAGGGCGAACTTTCTTT
CDR3aa: CASSLGGTGRTFF

v_gene: TRBV11-2
j_gene: TRBJ2-3
d_gene: TRBD1
abundance: NA
CDR3nt: TGTGCCAGCAGCAAGGACAGGGCGCGCACAGATACGCAGTATTTT
CDR3aa: CASSKDRARTDTQYF

v_gene: TRBV20-1
j_gene: TRBJ2-1
d_gene: TRBD2
abundance: few
CDR3nt: TGCAGTGCTAGAGCCCAGACTAGCGGGCGGTACAATGAGCAGTTCTTC
CDR3aa: CSARAQTSGRYNEQFF

v_gene: TRBV18
j_gene: TRBJ1-3
d_gene: NA
abundance: NA
CDR3nt: TGTGCCAGCTCTGCCCGGACAGCCAATTCTGGAAACACCATATATTTT
CDR3aa: CASSARTANSGNTIYF

v_gene: TRBV28
j_gene: TRBJ1-6
d_gene: NA
abundance: many
CDR3nt: TGTGCCAGCAGCCTCTACGGGAGACTTAATTCACCCCTCCACTTT
CDR3aa: CASSLYGRLNSPLHF

v_gene: TRBV12-3/TRBV12-4
j_gene: TRBJ1-5
d_gene: NA
abundance: NA
CDR3nt: TGTGCCAGCAGCATAATAGGGGGCAATCAGCCCCAGCATTTT
CDR3aa: CASSIIGGNQPQHF

v_gene: TRBV18
j_gene: TRBJ1-1
d_gene: NA
abundance: NA
CDR3nt: TGTGCCAGCTCGCCAATATTCGGGGGGGCCCCTGGGAACACTGAAGCTTTCTTT
CDR3aa: CASSPIFGGAPGNTEAFF

v_gene: TRBV25-1
j_gene: TRBJ2-7
d_gene: NA
abundance: NA
CDR3nt: TGTGCCAGCAGCCAGGGTTGGGAGCAGTACTTC
CDR3aa: CASSQGWEQYF

v_gene: TRBV6-5
j_gene: TRBJ2-5
d_gene: TRBD2
abundance: NA
CDR3nt: TGTGCCAGCAATTTACGGGGGGGTTCCCAGTACTTC
CDR3aa: CASNLRGGSQYF

v_gene: TRBV4-3
j_gene: TRBJ2-1
d_gene: TRBD2
abundance: NA
CDR3nt: TGCGCCAGCAGCCAAGTCGGACTAGTAGGAGGCAATGAGCAGTTCTTC
CDR3aa: CASSQVGLVGGNEQFF

v_gene: TRBV20-1
j_gene: TRBJ1-2
d_gene: NA
abundance: once
CDR3nt: TGCAGTGCTAGAAAAACCCCCGGGACACTAACTAACTATGGCTACACCTTC
CDR3aa: CSARKTPGTLTNYGYTF